This T cell receptor (beta chain) was observed in a study of blood T cell repertoires in COVID-19. At the level of the study: Whether acute or convalescent, the COVID-19 samples came from the United States, Italy and Spain. PBMCs, B-cell-depleted T cells, or T cells were the source of the cDNA or gDNA that made up the material.

Original data processing: Reference gene primer amplification yielded estimated nucleated cell counts. This table comes from immunoSEQ multiplex PCR, and its TCRdb copy is limited to in-frame clones, with some not included. Clone size and the V and J calls come from that table; the DNA yielded D and trimming. The top ten clones hold approximately 2.9% of a sample with 300,000 to 450,000 clones, approximately 86% of them seen once. The CDR3 loop spans 13 amino acids. V lost 2 bases and J 8 bases, leaving 13 bases between the germline ends. Germline V gives CDR1 GTSNPN, CDR2 SVGIG (reference sequence).

Sequenced material: peripheral blood. The rearrangement links TRBV30 to TRBJ1-5; D gene uncertain. The TCR sequence derives from a human donor in a cohort sampled during active COVID-19. Here the CDR3 reads CAWSPGDLEPQHF. The CDR3 DNA is TGTGCCTGGAGTCCCGGAGACCTGGAGCCCCAGCATTTT.